Listed below are T cell receptor beta chains from one sample, sequenced in a study of blood T cell repertoires in COVID-19. The table came from immunoSEQ multiplex PCR; TCRdb's copy has only in-frame clones and leaves some out. The table lists 70,000 to 85,000 clones, roughly 87% of them singletons. Material for sequencing was peripheral blood. The origin of the receptors is a woman in her 50s with active or convalescent COVID-19. Each CDR3 is given with its conserved first and last residue. Each record gives: J gene, clone size, D gene, V gene, CDR3 protein, CDR3 DNA. A D gene is named only where the DNA matches it firmly. Clone size is not always given. Where it is, it says once, few, many or a class for expanded clones.

>TRBJ1-2|NA|TRBD1|TRBV4-3
CASSHFAQGGYTF
TGCGCCAGCAGCCATTTTGCACAGGGGGGCTACACCTTC
>TRBJ1-5|NA|NA|TRBV15
CATSTGHIGNQPQHF
TGTGCCACCAGCACGGGACATATAGGCAATCAGCCCCAGCATTTT
>TRBJ2-2|NA|TRBD1|TRBV7-2
CASSQLTGDTGELFF
TGTGCCAGCAGCCAGCTGACAGGGGACACCGGGGAGCTGTTTTTT
>TRBJ2-7|NA|NA|TRBV5-4
CASSLGWGQGAYEQYF
TGTGCCAGCAGCTTGGGTTGGGGCCAAGGGGCCTACGAGCAGTACTTC
>TRBJ2-3|NA|TRBD1|TRBV11-1
CASSKGQGGTDTQYF
TGTGCCAGCAGCAAGGGACAGGGAGGAACAGATACGCAGTATTTT
>TRBJ1-4|NA|TRBD1|TRBV7-2
CASSPTTGQGSRPVF
TGTGCCAGCAGCCCCACTACGGGACAGGGCTCCAGACCGGTGTTT
>TRBJ2-2|few|NA|TRBV24-1
CATSGPGTGELFF
TGTGCCACCAGTGGGCCAGGCACCGGGGAGCTGTTTTTT
>TRBJ1-2|NA|TRBD1|TRBV5-1
CASSFATGWEANYGYTF
TGCGCCAGCAGCTTCGCGACAGGGTGGGAAGCTAACTATGGCTACACCTTC
>TRBJ1-2|NA|TRBD1|TRBV5-5
CASSLGTGGHYGYTF
TGTGCCAGCAGCTTAGGGACAGGGGGGCACTATGGCTACACCTTC
>TRBJ1-4|NA|TRBD1|TRBV27
CASSPPALRGRNEKLFF
TGTGCCAGCAGCCCTCCAGCGCTCAGGGGGCGGAATGAAAAACTGTTTTTT
>TRBJ2-5|NA|TRBD1|TRBV7-2
CASSSTTGWETQYF
TGTGCCAGCAGCTCAACGACAGGGTGGGAGACCCAGTACTTC
>TRBJ2-6|few|NA|TRBV11-2
CASSPRAGANVLTF
TGTGCCAGCAGCCCCCGGGCTGGGGCCAACGTCCTGACTTTC
>TRBJ2-7|NA|TRBD1|TRBV7-2
CASSNTGAGGGEQYF
TGTGCCAGCAGCAACACTGGGGCAGGGGGCGGCGAGCAGTACTTC
>TRBJ1-1|NA|NA|TRBV7-2
CASSSGDLNTEAFF
TGTGCCAGCAGCTCCGGGGATCTGAACACTGAAGCTTTCTTT
>TRBJ2-1|NA|TRBD2|TRBV4-3
CASSLTSGGPNEQFF
TGCGCCAGCAGCCTAACTAGCGGGGGGCCCAATGAGCAGTTCTTC
>TRBJ1-5|NA|NA|TRBV7-9
CASTEGGAQPQHF
TGTGCCAGCACGGAAGGTGGGGCACAGCCCCAGCATTTT
>TRBJ1-3|NA|NA|TRBV9
CASSDPGGPRNTIYF
TGTGCCAGCAGCGACCCCGGGGGACCCAGAAACACCATATATTTT
>TRBJ1-3|NA|NA|TRBV7-2
CASSFRLNSGNTIYF
TGTGCCAGCAGCTTCCGACTGAACTCTGGAAACACCATATATTTT
>TRBJ1-6|NA|TRBD1|TRBV30
CAWDRERSPLHF
TGTGCCTGGGACAGGGAACGGTCACCCCTCCACTTT
>TRBJ1-1|NA|NA|TRBV30
CAWGISTEAFF
TGTGCCTGGGGGATCAGTACTGAAGCTTTCTTT
>TRBJ1-2|few|NA|TRBV6-6
CASSYLAQAGYTF
TGTGCCAGCAGTTATCTCGCCCAAGCTGGCTACACCTTC
>TRBJ1-2|NA|NA|TRBV18
CASSPIGGIVYGYTF
TGTGCCAGCTCACCTATCGGGGGTATTGTCTATGGCTACACCTTC
>TRBJ2-3|NA|NA|TRBV3-1/TRBV3-2
CASSPSRVDTQYF
TGTGCCAGCAGCCCCAGCAGGGTCGATACGCAGTATTTT
>TRBJ1-1|NA|TRBD1|TRBV29-1
CSALGTGAEAFF
TGCAGCGCCCTAGGGACAGGGGCTGAAGCTTTCTTT
>TRBJ1-6|NA|NA|TRBV7-8
CASSPPGGEFRNSPLHF
TGTGCCAGCAGCCCTCCCGGGGGGGAGTTCAGGAATTCACCCCTCCACTTT
>TRBJ2-6|NA|NA|TRBV27
CASSLNRWSSGANVLTF
TGTGCCAGCAGTTTAAATCGCTGGAGCTCTGGGGCCAACGTCCTGACTTTC